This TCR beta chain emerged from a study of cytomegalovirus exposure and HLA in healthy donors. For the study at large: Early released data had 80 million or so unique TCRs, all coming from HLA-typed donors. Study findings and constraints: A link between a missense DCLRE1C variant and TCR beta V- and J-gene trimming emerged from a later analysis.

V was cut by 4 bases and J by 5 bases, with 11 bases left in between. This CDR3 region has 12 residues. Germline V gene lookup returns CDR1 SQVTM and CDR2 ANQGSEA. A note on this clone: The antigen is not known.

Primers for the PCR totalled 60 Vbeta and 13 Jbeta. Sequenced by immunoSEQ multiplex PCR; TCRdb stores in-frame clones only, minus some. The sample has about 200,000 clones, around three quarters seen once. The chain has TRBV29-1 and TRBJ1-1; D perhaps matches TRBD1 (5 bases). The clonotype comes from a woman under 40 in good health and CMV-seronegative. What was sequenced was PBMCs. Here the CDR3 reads CSVGQGWTEAFF. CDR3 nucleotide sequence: TGCAGCGTTGGTCAGGGTTGGACTGAAGCTTTCTTT.